The source of this TCR beta chain is a study of blood T cell repertoires in COVID-19 (dated by TCRdb to about 2020). For the wider study: Samples from collaborators originated in the United States, Italy and Spain and spanned both the acute and convalescent phases of COVID-19. The prospective study material was composed of cDNA or gDNA derived from T cells, B-cell-depleted T cells, or PBMCs. The dataset comprised deeply sampled blood TCRbeta repertoires from subjects exposed to, actively infected with, or recovered from COVID-19. A freely available public database, intended as a resource for researchers studying the immune response to SARS-CoV-2, is where the repertoires were released. The samples were drawn from two sources: the first 160 participants of the ongoing ImmuneRACE study, and 1,200 or so subjects contributed by 6 global collaborators. A de-identified subject ID, COVID-19 status, age in years and sex were almost always included in the sample metadata. Where available, HLA class I and class II types were obtained from metadata supplied by the sample provider rather than from assay-based typing.

The CDR3 sequence holds 13 residues, the cysteine and phenylalanine included. Solely the CDR3 DNA is kept, with 39 bases framed from the first base. According to the germline V gene, CDR1 reads SNHLY and CDR2 reads FYNNEI. V is clipped by 7 bases and J by 0 bases, and the sequence between their germline boundaries is 9 bases long. Overall study results and their limits: How much clinical and demographic metadata was included differed by source and by participant, and the metadata was provided uncurated.

The immunoSEQ Assay, a bias-controlled multiplex PCR, was used to amplify TCRbeta CDR3 regions from genomic DNA. Per the original workflow: The number of nucleated cells in each sample was estimated by amplification of reference gene primers within the assay. To quantify the absolute abundance of each unique TCRbeta CDR3 rearrangement, sequence reads were collapsed and filtered. For each sample, productive Simpson clonality was calculated by taking the square root of Simpson's diversity index across productive rearrangements. What TCRdb holds here is the immuneACCESS table cut down to in-frame rearrangements. Part of the clones is not present; checked against another copy, under half of the missing clones reflect an unresolved V gene, and the others are unexplained. That table is the source of V, J and clone size, and D and trimming were worked out from the DNA. For this sample the table gives some 180,000 clones, of which around 90% were detected only once. Of the sample, 5% to 6.5% falls within the top ten clones.

As for this clone: Its antigen target is currently unknown. Base-call qualities are not available, and no considerably larger clone is one nucleotide away.

Each collaborating institution followed its own protocols to collect whole blood in K2EDTA tubes. For TCRbeta analysis, collaborators shipped samples in one of three forms: frozen whole blood, isolated PBMCs, or DNA extracted from either of those sample types. This sequence uses TRBV2 and TRBJ1-1, and possibly TRBD1, on 5 matching bases. This clonotype was sampled from a man aged 35 to 55 with active or convalescent COVID-19. Sequencing input: peripheral blood. The nucleotide sequence reads as follows: TGTGCCAGCAAAACACAGGTGAACACTGAAGCTTTCTTT. Its coded protein is CASKTQVNTEAFF.